The present T cell receptor (beta chain) was sequenced within a study of blood T cells in healthy people across ages. Then a second PCR, running roughly 6 to 11 cycles, was carried out with a sample-barcoded 5' primer and a J-beta primer mix. TCRdb redid the calling of the 5' RACE reads with MiXCR, one entry per CDR3 protein. The data show some 1.4 million distinct CDR3 sequences, with around two fifths seen just once and roughly 8.2% held by the top ten. Germline values: CDR1 SGHTA, CDR2 FQGNSA. This CDR3 spans 18 amino acids. V shed 3 bases and J shed 5 bases, with 26 bases lying between them. The sample holds one count of this clonotype. Its specificity is unknown. Study results and limitations: Observed TCR beta diversity showed a strong correlation with the percentage of naive T cells as measured by flow cytometry.

This clonotype was obtained from a young woman in good health. Sample: blood. The V gene is TRBV7-2, the J gene TRBJ2-7; perhaps TRBD2 as D (7 bases). The DNA of the CDR3 is TGTGCCAGCAGCTTCCCCAGGGAGGGGGACCACGGGAACCACGAGCAGTACTTC. Protein product: CASSFPREGDHGNHEQYF.